The rows below give T cell receptor beta chains drawn from one sample of a study of T cell responses to AZD1222 COVID-19 vaccine. Sequencing was performed with immunoSEQ multiplex PCR; in TCRdb, only in-frame clones are kept and a portion is missing. The sample lists over 100,000 clones, around nine tenths occurring once. Sequenced material: peripheral blood, taken 28 days after the second dose of the MenACWY control vaccine. These receptors were taken from an adult who received the MenACWY meningococcal vaccine as a control. CDR3s include the opening cysteine and the closing phenylalanine or tryptophan. D genes are given only for firm matches. Part of the rows lack a size; the others show once, few, many or a class for expanded clones.

clone size	V gene	D gene	J gene	CDR3 DNA	CDR3 protein
few	TRBV28	.	TRBJ1-5	TGTGCCAGCAGTTCGTGGGGGACTGCTAAAAGGAATCAGCCCCAGCATTTT	CASSSWGTAKRNQPQHF
.	TRBV4-1	.	TRBJ1-5	TGCGCCAGCAGCCAAGAGTTGGGGCACTCCGGTCAGCCCCAGCATTTT	CASSQELGHSGQPQHF
.	TRBV7-2	.	TRBJ2-7	TGTGCCAGCAGAAGTGGGGGGATCTACGGCGAGCAGTACTTC	CASRSGGIYGEQYF
.	TRBV7-2	TRBD2	TRBJ2-7	TGTGCCAGCAGCTTAGCGGGGACTAGCGGATACGAGCAGTACTTC	CASSLAGTSGYEQYF
.	TRBV29-1	TRBD1	TRBJ1-1	TGCAGCGTTGTTGGGCAGGGGGCAGTGGCTTTCTTT	CSVVGQGAVAFF
.	TRBV6-2/TRBV6-3	TRBD1	TRBJ2-3	TGTGCCAGCAGTTATTCCCGACAGGGGGCGTTAGATACGCAGTATTTT	CASSYSRQGALDTQYF
once	TRBV5-1	.	TRBJ2-5	TGCGCCAGCAGAGAAGAGGAGACCCAGTACTTC	CASREEETQYF
.	TRBV7-8	.	TRBJ1-6	TGTGCCAGCAGCCCCCACCGGGCGGATAATTCACCCCTCCACTTT	CASSPHRADNSPLHF
few	TRBV5-1	.	TRBJ1-4	TGCGCCAGCAGCTTGGAGGGACTAGACAATGAAAAACTGTTTTTT	CASSLEGLDNEKLFF
.	TRBV28	.	TRBJ1-1	TGTGCCGGCATCGGGCGCCTGGGCACTGAAGCTTTCTTT	CAGIGRLGTEAFF
.	TRBV28	TRBD1	TRBJ2-3	TGTGCCAGCAGTGAACGGGACAGGGGCACAGATACGCAGTATTTT	CASSERDRGTDTQYF
.	TRBV30	.	TRBJ1-6	TGTGCCTGGAGTGTACTTGGTCAAAATTCACCCCTCCACTTT	CAWSVLGQNSPLHF
.	TRBV5-1	.	TRBJ1-1	TGCGCCAGCAGCTTCGGGGGGAACACTGAAGCTTTCTTT	CASSFGGNTEAFF
.	TRBV27	.	TRBJ2-7	TGTGCCAGCAGTTTGGTGGGGCACTACTCCTACGAGCAGTACTTC	CASSLVGHYSYEQYF
.	TRBV6-5	TRBD1	TRBJ2-7	TGTGCCAGCAGTTACTCGGGGACAGGGGACGAGCAGTACTTC	CASSYSGTGDEQYF
few	TRBV24-1	.	TRBJ2-1	TGTGCCACCAGTGCTGGCGGGGCCTCCGGGAATGAGCAGTTCTTC	CATSAGGASGNEQFF
.	TRBV3-1/TRBV3-2	.	TRBJ2-5	TGTGCCAGCAGCCACAGGGACCGGGAGACCCAGTACTTC	CASSHRDRETQYF
.	TRBV21-1	.	TRBJ1-1	TGTGCCAGCAGCAAAGAGGGCACGGGGCCGAATTCGAACACTGAAGCTTTCTTT	CASSKEGTGPNSNTEAFF
.	TRBV18	.	TRBJ2-1	TGTGCCAGCTCGGGCGACAGGTCTGGGAATGAGCAGTTCTTC	CASSGDRSGNEQFF
.	TRBV18	.	TRBJ2-7	TGTGCCAGCTCACCACCCGGGGGCATCAAGTACTTC	CASSPPGGIKYF
.	TRBV28	TRBD1	TRBJ1-5	TGTGCCAGCAGTTTCGGACAGGGCCTTGAGCCCCAGCATTTT	CASSFGQGLEPQHF
.	TRBV2	TRBD1	TRBJ1-5	TGTGCCACCACAGGGGATATGAGCAATCAGCCCCAGCATTTT	CATTGDMSNQPQHF
.	TRBV4-2	.	TRBJ1-1	TGTGCCAGCAGCCAAGGGTTACAGGGTCACACTGAAGCTTTCTTT	CASSQGLQGHTEAFF
.	TRBV5-6	.	TRBJ1-5	TGTGCCAGCAGCTTTTATCATAGCAATCAGCCCCAGCATTTT	CASSFYHSNQPQHF
.	TRBV6-1	TRBD1	TRBJ2-7	TGTGCCAGCACCGGACAGGGAAACTCCTACGAGCAGTACTTC	CASTGQGNSYEQYF
once	TRBV12-3/TRBV12-4	TRBD1	TRBJ1-2	TGTGCCAGCAGTTTGGACAGGGATTATGGCTACACCTTC	CASSLDRDYGYTF
few	TRBV2	.	TRBJ2-2	TGTGCCAGCAGTGTGGTGCGGTCAGCCGGGGAGCTGTTTTTT	CASSVVRSAGELFF
.	TRBV7-2	.	TRBJ2-2	TGTGCCAGCAGCTTAGACTTTAATCCACACACCGGGGAGCTGTTTTTT	CASSLDFNPHTGELFF
.	TRBV6-2/TRBV6-3	.	TRBJ2-2	TGTGCCAGCAGTGCCCAGGGACGTAGGAACACCGGGGAGCTGTTTTTT	CASSAQGRRNTGELFF
.	TRBV19	.	TRBJ1-6	TGTGCCAGTAGTAGGCAGGGTGGTAATTCACCCCTCCACTTT	CASSRQGGNSPLHF
few	TRBV19	.	TRBJ2-7	TGTGCCAGTAGTAACCCGGGACTGGGCTACGAGCAGTACTTC	CASSNPGLGYEQYF
.	TRBV24-1	TRBD2	TRBJ2-1	TGTGCCACCAGCCAGGGACTAGCGGGGGGTCTCTCCTACAATGAGCAGTTCTTC	CATSQGLAGGLSYNEQFF
.	TRBV5-1	TRBD2	TRBJ2-5	TGCGCCAGCAGCTTTCTGACTAGCGGGGGCAGCCCCCAGTACTTC	CASSFLTSGGSPQYF
.	TRBV28	.	TRBJ1-1	TGTGCCAGCATAGGGGGAGGTAGAACTGAAGCTTTCTTT	CASIGGGRTEAFF
.	TRBV16	.	TRBJ2-7	TGTGCCAGCAGCCAAGGAGTTTACGAGCAGTACTTC	CASSQGVYEQYF
once	TRBV6-2/TRBV6-3	TRBD1	TRBJ1-2	TGTGCCAGCAGTCCCCCACCACGGACAGGGGGCCTCTATGGCTACACCTTC	CASSPPPRTGGLYGYTF
.	TRBV5-6	.	TRBJ2-7	TGTGCCAGCAGCTGGAGGGTGTCGTCCCTCTCCTACGAGCAGTACTTC	CASSWRVSSLSYEQYF
.	TRBV28	.	TRBJ2-5	TGTGCCAGCAGCCCGCGAGGGGAGACCCAGTACTTC	CASSPRGETQYF
.	TRBV28	.	TRBJ2-5	TGTGCCAGCAGTTTAGGCAGGCAAGAGACCCAGTACTTC	CASSLGRQETQYF
.	TRBV19	.	TRBJ1-5	TGTGCCAGTAGTATAAGCAGCAATCAGCCCCAGCATTTT	CASSISSNQPQHF
.	TRBV28	.	TRBJ1-2	TGTGCCAGCAGTCTAAACTATGGCTACACCTTC	CASSLNYGYTF
.	TRBV29-1	.	TRBJ1-1	TGCAGCGGCAATGACGGGGGTACTGAAGCTTTCTTT	CSGNDGGTEAFF
.	TRBV24-1	TRBD1	TRBJ1-2	TGTGCCACGTTATTCCGGGACAGGGAAAGCTACACCTTC	CATLFRDRESYTF
.	TRBV29-1	.	TRBJ1-1	TGCAGCGTCCAGGGGCGGGAATTATTGAACACTGAAGCTTTCTTT	CSVQGRELLNTEAFF
.	TRBV6-4	TRBD1	TRBJ1-1	TGTGCCAGCAGTCGTGGGACAGGGAGCACTGAAGCTTTCTTT	CASSRGTGSTEAFF
.	TRBV27	TRBD1	TRBJ2-7	TGTGCCAGCAGTAAACAGGGGGCGACGTCCTACGAGCAGTACTTC	CASSKQGATSYEQYF
.	TRBV13	.	TRBJ1-5	TGTGCCAGCAGCTCCCGGTCGAGGGGTTTAAGCAATCAGCCCCAGCATTTT	CASSSRSRGLSNQPQHF
.	TRBV27	TRBD1	TRBJ2-7	TGTGCCAGCAGTCCGGACAGGGGGCGCCTCGAGCAGTACTTC	CASSPDRGRLEQYF
.	TRBV6-6	TRBD2	TRBJ2-3	TGTGCCAGCAGTGGGAGGACTAGCGGGGGGCAAGATACGCAGTATTTT	CASSGRTSGGQDTQYF
.	TRBV2	.	TRBJ1-6	TGTGCCAGCGGTCCAGGGTATAATTCACCCCTCCACTTT	CASGPGYNSPLHF